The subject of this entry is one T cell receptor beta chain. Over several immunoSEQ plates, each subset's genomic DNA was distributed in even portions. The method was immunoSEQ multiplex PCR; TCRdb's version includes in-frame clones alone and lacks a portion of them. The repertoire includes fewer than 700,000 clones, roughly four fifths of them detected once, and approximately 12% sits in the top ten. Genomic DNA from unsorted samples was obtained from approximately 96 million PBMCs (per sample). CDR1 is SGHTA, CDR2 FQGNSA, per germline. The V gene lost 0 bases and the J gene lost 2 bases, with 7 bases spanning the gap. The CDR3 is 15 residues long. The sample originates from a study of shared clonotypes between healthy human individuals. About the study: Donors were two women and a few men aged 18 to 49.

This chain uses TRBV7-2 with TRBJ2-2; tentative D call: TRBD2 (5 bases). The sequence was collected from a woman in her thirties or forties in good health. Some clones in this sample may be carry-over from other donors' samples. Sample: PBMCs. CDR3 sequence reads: CASSLAGVNTGELFF. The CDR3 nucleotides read TGTGCCAGCAGCTTAGCGGGAGTTAACACCGGGGAGCTGTTTTTT.